The 18 T cell receptor beta chains given below trace back to one sample, sequenced in a study of blood T cell repertoires in COVID-19. Clones were read by immunoSEQ multiplex PCR, and TCRdb kept only the in-frame ones, dropping some. The table records roughly 350,000 clones, approximately 81% of them present only once. Material: peripheral blood. These TCRs come from a woman aged 18-30 years with acute or convalescent COVID-19.

The chain combines TRBV27 with TRBJ2-7, with 7 positions matching TRBD2. The V segment lost 6 bases and the J segment 1 base; nucleotides outside the gene matches: 9. The CDR3 covers 15 residues. In germline, CDR1 is MNHEY, CDR2 SMNVEV (reference sequence). The CDR3 sequence is CASSEIAGGSYEQYF. CDR3 in DNA: TGTGCCAGCAGCGAGATAGCGGGTGGTTCCTACGAGCAGTACTTC.

This chain uses TRBV12-3 or TRBV12-4 with TRBJ2-7, with a tentative D call TRBD2 (5 bases). This CDR3 has 11 amino acids. With 6 bases removed from V and 6 bases from J, the gap between germline ends came to 9 bases. CDR3 nucleotides: TGTGCCAGCAGCGGGGTCTCCGAGCAGTACTTC. Its translation is CASSGVSEQYF.

The chain links TRBV5-1 to TRBJ2-1, with D possibly matching TRBD1 (6 bases). Trimming took off 1 base at V and 2 bases at J, with 10 bases between the two ends. The CDR3 extends over 15 amino acids. The germline V gene encodes CDR1 SGHRS and CDR2 YFSETQ. The CDR3: CASSLTGFTYNEQFF. In DNA form, the CDR3 reads TGCGCCAGCAGCTTGACAGGGTTTACCTACAATGAGCAGTTCTTC.

The chain combines TRBV27 with TRBJ1-1; D gene unclear. The germline V gene encodes CDR1 MNHEY and CDR2 SMNVEV (reference sequence). The V end lost 8 bases, the J end lost 0 bases, and 10 bases lay between the germline ends. The CDR3 has 13 residues. CDR3 DNA sequence: TGTGCCAGCGTTGATTACATGAACACTGAAGCTTTCTTT. Residues: CASVDYMNTEAFF.

This chain connects TRBV19 to TRBJ1-5, with a tentative D call TRBD1 (6 bases). Trimming shortened V by 3 bases and J by 5 bases, and 14 bases separated the two germline ends. From germline, CDR1 is LNHDA and CDR2 SQIVND (reference sequence). The CDR3 covers 15 residues. The DNA of the CDR3 is TGTGCCAGTAGTATTACAGGGAGTCCGGATCAGCCCCAGCATTTT. It specifies CASSITGSPDQPQHF.

This clone has ten or more counts. The gene calls are TRBV30 and TRBJ1-5, with a weak D call TRBD1 (6 bases). This CDR3 has 16 amino acids. The V end lost 2 bases, the J end lost 1 base, and 15 bases lay between the germline ends. Germline CDR1 GTSNPN, CDR2 SVGIG (reference sequence). The CDR3 is CAWSPTTTGSNQPQHF. The CDR3 DNA is TGTGCCTGGAGTCCCACGACAACAGGGAGCAATCAGCCCCAGCATTTT.

The chain combines TRBV28 with TRBJ2-5, with 7 bases lining up with TRBD2. Per the germline V gene, CDR1 is MDHEN and CDR2 is SYDVKM. This CDR3 is built from 14 residues. V was clipped by 3 bases and J by 4 bases; unmatched bases: 5. The CDR3, as DNA: TGTGCCAGCAGTTTCGAGACTAGCCCAGAGACCCAGTACTTC. As protein: CASSFETSPETQYF.

For the CDR3, the DNA is TGCGCCAGCAGCTCGGGGGACAGGACCACAGATACGCAGTATTTT. This encodes CASSSGDRTTDTQYF. This sequence joins TRBV5-1 and TRBJ2-3; 8 bases agree with TRBD1. The CDR3 sequence is 15 residues long. V lost 3 bases, J lost 2 bases, and 5 bases stayed unmatched. Germline V gives CDR1 SGHRS, CDR2 YFSETQ.

V gene TRBV7-9 combines with J gene TRBJ1-2; D ambiguous. The V and J ends lost 5 bases and 3 bases respectively, with 10 bases between them. Germline-derived CDR1 and CDR2 are SEHNR and FQNEAQ (reference sequence). The CDR3 sequence is 13 residues long. The CDR3 DNA is TGTGCCAGCAGCCCAGGCGTTGACTATGGCTACACCTTC. This codes for CASSPGVDYGYTF.

This clone has a handful of counts. The chain has TRBV12-3 or TRBV12-4 and TRBJ1-1, with 7 bases that match TRBD1. This CDR3 is 13 amino acids long. With V trimmed by 4 bases and J by 6 bases, 5 bases remained unmatched. The DNA for the CDR3 is TGTGCCAGCAGTTCTCATCAGGGGGCTGAAGCTTTCTTT. It encodes CASSSHQGAEAFF.

This sequence joins TRBV18 and TRBJ2-3; unclear D gene. The CDR3 has 13 residues. Trimming took off 8 bases at V and 2 bases at J, with 11 bases between the two ends. Germline V lookup: CDR1 KGHSH, CDR2 LQKENI. In nucleotides, the CDR3 is TGTGCCAGCATCCGACAAAACACAGATACGCAGTATTTT. It codes for CASIRQNTDTQYF.

This chain joins TRBV6-5 and TRBJ2-1; D is perhaps TRBD1 (7 bases). The V end lost 5 bases, the J end lost 2 bases, and 10 bases lay between the germline ends. Germline V gene data show CDR1 as MNHEY and CDR2 as SVGAGI. This CDR3 is 14 amino acids long. For the CDR3, the DNA is TGTGCCAGCAGTACAGGGGAGGCCTACAATGAGCAGTTCTTC. This encodes CASSTGEAYNEQFF.

The chain joins TRBV13 to TRBJ2-1; D perhaps matches TRBD1 (8 bases). CDR1 is PRHDT, CDR2 FYEKMQ, per germline (reference sequence). The CDR3 covers 17 residues. The germline V and J ends were trimmed by 1 base and 5 bases, with 18 bases remaining between them. In DNA, the CDR3 is TGTGCCAGCAGCTTAGCAGGGGGCGGGAGTCCCCACAATGAGCAGTTCTTC. Translating gives CASSLAGGGSPHNEQFF. The whole variable domain, remainder taken from reference TRBV13 and TRBJ2-1, is AAGVIQSPRHLIKEKRETATLKCYPIPRHDTVYWYQQGPGQDPQFLISFYEKMQSDKGSIPDRFSAQQFSDYHSELNMSSLELGDSALYFCASSLAGGGSPHNEQFFGPGTRLTVL.

This clone has a single count. This sequence joins TRBV11-2 and TRBJ1-1; D is perhaps TRBD1 (5 bases). The V gene lost 2 bases and the J gene lost 1 base, with 11 bases spanning the gap. The CDR3 length is 15 residues. In germline, CDR1 is SGHAT, CDR2 FQNNGV. For the CDR3, the DNA is TGTGCCAGCAGCTTACAACAGGTACCGAACACTGAAGCTTTCTTT. As protein: CASSLQQVPNTEAFF.

This clone was counted only a few times. The CDR3 DNA follows: TGTGCCAGCTCCCTCGGGAGGGGGGTTGAAGCTTTCTTT. Its translation: CASSLGRGVEAFF. This rearrangement joins TRBV18 to TRBJ1-1; weak D call: TRBD1 (6 bases). Germline loops: CDR1 KGHSH, CDR2 LQKENI. CDR3 length: 13 amino acids. V lost 6 bases and J 7 bases, leaving 15 bases between the germline ends.

The chain combines TRBV28 with TRBJ2-3, with 10 bases that match TRBD2. V lost 6 bases to trimming and J lost 6 bases; unmatched junction nucleotides: 21. The CDR3 has 19 amino acids. Per germline, CDR1 MDHEN and CDR2 SYDVKM. For the CDR3, the DNA is TGTGCCAGCAGCGATGGACAGGGTAGAGCGGGAGGGGGAGGCGATACGCAGTATTTT. Translation gives CASSDGQGRAGGGGDTQYF.

The chain has TRBV12-5 and TRBJ1-3, with TRBD1 as a possible D gene (6 bases). The CDR3 is 13 residues long. V was shortened by 5 bases and J by 4 bases, with 9 bases between the two germline ends. Germline-derived CDR1 and CDR2 are LGHNT and FRNRAP. CDR3 bases: TGTGCTAGTGGTATCGGACAGGGAAACACCATATATTTT. Encoded protein: CASGIGQGNTIYF.

The chain is built from TRBV9 and TRBJ1-1; tentatively, D is TRBD1 (6 bases). The CDR3 has 15 amino acids. Trimming stripped 3 bases from V and 2 bases from J, with 14 bases between. Germline values: CDR1 SGDLS, CDR2 YYNGEE. The CDR3 DNA reads as TGTGCCAGCAGCGACACAGGGTTCGGAAACACTGAAGCTTTCTTT. Amino acids: CASSDTGFGNTEAFF.